The present entry profiles one T cell receptor (beta chain) with its context. The germline gives CDR1 LNHNV, CDR2 YYDKDF (reference sequence). Trimming removed 2 bases from V and 7 bases from J, with 18 bases in between. The CDR3 length is 17 residues. The data derive from a study of control samples from healthy donors and cancer patients. The protocol was immunoSEQ multiplex PCR, while the TCRdb copy is restricted to in-frame clones and leaves out a portion. The sample consists of roughly 95,000 clones, 90% to 95% of them appearing once. This chain connects TRBV15 to TRBJ2-6; tentatively, D is TRBD2 (7 bases). This TCR was recovered from a woman between 25 and 40 years old in good health. The specimen sequenced was blood. The CDR3 loop is CATSRRGGDGGANVLTF. For the CDR3, the DNA is TGTGCCACCAGCAGAAGGGGGGGGGATGGAGGAGCCAACGTCCTGACTTTC. The full variable domain, rest sourced from reference TRBV15 and TRBJ2-6, is DAMVIQNPRYQVTQFGKPVTLSCSQTLNHNVMYWYQQKSSQAPKLLFHYYDKDFNNEADTPDNFQSRRPNTSFCFLDIRSPGLGDTAMYLCATSRRGGDGGANVLTFGAGSRLTVL.